This TCR beta chain emerged from a study of blood T cell repertoires in COVID-19. Across the study: PBMCs, B-cell-depleted T cells, or T cells provided the cDNA or gDNA that made up the material.

CDR3 size: 14 residues. V was clipped by 3 bases and J by 2 bases, with 11 bases between them. Germline lookup yields CDR1 WSHSY and CDR2 SAAADI. Here immunoSEQ multiplex PCR was the method, and the copy in TCRdb shows in-frame clones only, minus some. The sample yields 150,000 to 200,000 clones, 80% to 90% seen once. This receptor was taken from a woman aged 40 to 49 with COVID-19, enrolled during active disease. The specimen was peripheral blood. The J gene is TRBJ2-7, the V gene TRBV10-2, with D possibly matching TRBD1 (6 bases). The CDR3 sequence is CASSDQGTAYEQYV. The CDR3 DNA reads TGCGCCAGCAGTGACCAGGGGACGGCCTACGAGCAGTACGTC.